The sequence of this T cell receptor beta chain was determined in a study of blood T cell repertoires in COVID-19. Study-level information: The United States, Italy and Spain provided the acute and convalescent COVID-19 samples. From T cells, B-cell-depleted T cells, or PBMCs came the material, which was cDNA or gDNA.

The CDR3 runs to 14 residues. V dropped 8 bases and J dropped 0; count of bases not matched to a gene: 4. Per germline, CDR1 LNHDA and CDR2 SQIVND (reference sequence). Original processing methods: Reference gene primer amplification yielded estimated nucleated cell counts. This table comes from immunoSEQ multiplex PCR, and its TCRdb copy is limited to in-frame clones, with some not included. V, J and clone size were drawn from that table, and D and trimming were deduced from the DNA. Of about 210,000 clones listed, 83% were seen once; the top ten hold 2.5% to 3%. A single count supports this clone. The sequencing input was peripheral blood. This sequence originates from a woman in her thirties or forties with active or convalescent COVID-19. V usage is TRBV19 and J usage is TRBJ2-7, with 10 bases matching TRBD2. CDR3 sequence: CASSLAGFSYEQYF. CDR3 DNA sequence: TGTGCCAGTTCACTAGCGGGATTCTCCTACGAGCAGTACTTC.